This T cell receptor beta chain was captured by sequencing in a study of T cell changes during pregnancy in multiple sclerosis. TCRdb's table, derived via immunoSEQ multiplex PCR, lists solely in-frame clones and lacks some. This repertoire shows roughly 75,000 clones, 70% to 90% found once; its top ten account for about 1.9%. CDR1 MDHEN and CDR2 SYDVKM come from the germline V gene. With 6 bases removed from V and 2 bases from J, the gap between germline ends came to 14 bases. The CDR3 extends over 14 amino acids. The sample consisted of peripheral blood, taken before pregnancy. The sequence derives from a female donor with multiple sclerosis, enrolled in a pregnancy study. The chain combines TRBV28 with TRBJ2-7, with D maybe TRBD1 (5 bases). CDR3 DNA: TGTGCCAGCAGCCGGACCGACAGAACCTACGAGCAGTACTTC. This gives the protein CASSRTDRTYEQYF. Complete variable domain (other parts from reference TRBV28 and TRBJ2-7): DVKVTQSSRYLVKRTGEKVFLECVQDMDHENMFWYRQDPGLGLRLIYFSYDVKMKEKGDIPEGYSVSREKKERFSLILESASTNQTSMYLCASSRTDRTYEQYFGPGTRLTVT.